Below are 28 T cell receptor beta chains sequenced from a single sample in a study of follicular helper T cells after annual influenza vaccination. Clones were read by immunoSEQ multiplex PCR, and TCRdb kept only the in-frame ones, dropping some. The table includes roughly 4,200 clones, around 80% detected once. This sample's time point: 2015-2016 season, 7 days after influenza vaccination. Sequenced material: CXCR5+ CD38- circulating T follicular helper cells from blood, taken 7 days after influenza vaccination. Subset defined: circulating Tfh, non-naive CD4+CXCR5+PD-1+ (ICOS+CD38+ or ICOS-CD38-). The source of these receptors is an adult who received the influenza vaccine.

V gene TRBV15 combines with J gene TRBJ1-3, with D tentatively TRBD1 (6 bases). The germline V gene has CDR1 LNHNV and CDR2 YYDKDF (reference sequence). Trimming left V 7 bases short and J 0 bases short, with 13 bases between. CDR3 length: 15 residues. CDR3 loop: CATTPGAGSGNTIYF. The CDR3 coding sequence is TGTGCCACCACCCCGGGGGCCGGCTCTGGAAACACCATATATTTT. The variable domain in full, with the rest retrieved from reference TRBV15 and TRBJ1-3, is DAMVIQNPRYQVTQFGKPVTLSCSQTLNHNVMYWYQQKSSQAPKLLFHYYDKDFNNEADTPDNFQSRRPNTSFCFLDIRSPGLGDTAMYLCATTPGAGSGNTIYFGEGSWLTVV.

CDR3 in DNA: TGTGCCAGTAGTATTGGAGGAGCGGGAAGACCCTACGAGCAGTACTTC. This codes for CASSIGGAGRPYEQYF. The chain recombines TRBV19 with TRBJ2-7, with TRBD2 matching over 7 bases. V gave up 3 bases and J gave up 2 bases; unmatched junction bases: 10. Per germline, CDR1 LNHDA and CDR2 SQIVND (reference sequence). The CDR3 runs 16 residues.

This clone has a single count. The chain uses TRBV29-1 and TRBJ1-4; 8 nucleotides match TRBD1. CDR3 length equals 15 residues. After removal of 3 bases from V and 1 base from J, the junction contained 4 bases not matched to a gene. Germline-derived CDR1 and CDR2 are SQVTM and ANQGSEA. The CDR3 DNA follows: TGCAGCGTTGATCTAGGACAGGGAACTAATGAAAAACTGTTTTTT. The encoded protein is CSVDLGQGTNEKLFF.

This clone has just a few counts. The chain uses TRBV4-2 and TRBJ2-3; perhaps D is TRBD1 or TRBD2 (6 bases each). This CDR3 is 14 amino acids long. Germline V gives CDR1 LGHNA, CDR2 YNFKEQ. V lost 1 base and J lost 2, with 7 bases in between. CDR3 loop: CASSQAGATDTQYF. As DNA, the CDR3 is TGTGCCAGCAGCCAAGCGGGGGCCACAGATACGCAGTATTTT.

The J gene is TRBJ2-2, the V gene TRBV7-9; 7 nucleotides match TRBD1. There are 15 residues in the CDR3. With 5 bases clipped from V and 3 bases from J, the junction kept 6 bases outside the gene matches. Looked up from germline, CDR1 is SEHNR and CDR2 is FQNEAQ (reference sequence). The CDR3 nucleotides read TGTGCCAGCAGCCTATCAGGGGGATACACCGGGGAGCTGTTTTTT. Encoded protein: CASSLSGGYTGELFF.

V usage is TRBV6-1 and J usage is TRBJ1-4, with D possibly matching TRBD1 (5 bases). The germline V and J ends were trimmed by 3 bases and 7 bases, with 12 bases remaining between them. Germline CDR1 MNHNS, CDR2 SASEGT. The CDR3 has 14 amino acids. CDR3 sequence (DNA): TGTGCCAGCAGTGAGACAAATCAGGGTGAAAAACTGTTTTTT. This codes for CASSETNQGEKLFF.

This clone was seen only once. This sequence joins TRBV4-1 and TRBJ2-2, with 7 bases aligning to TRBD1. The CDR3 has 17 amino acids. Germline V lookup: CDR1 MGHRA, CDR2 YSYEKL. V trimming: 4 bases; J trimming: 2 bases; junction bases outside the gene matches: 10. CDR3 in DNA: TGCGCCAGCAGCCGCTCTTCAGGGGGATTTAACACCGGGGAGCTGTTTTTT. Translating it yields CASSRSSGGFNTGELFF.

V usage is TRBV5-6 and J usage is TRBJ2-7; 9 positions match TRBD1. The CDR3 has 14 residues. J gave up 4 bases and V 5 bases, and 7 bases lay outside the gene matches. Germline CDR1 SGHDT, CDR2 YYEEEE. CDR3 in amino acids: CASRSGTGMYEQYF. The CDR3 nucleotides read TGTGCCAGCAGGTCCGGGACAGGGATGTACGAGCAGTACTTC.

This clone was seen only once. The chain employs TRBV2 and TRBJ1-2, with TRBD1 matching 7 bases. The germline CDR1 and CDR2 sequences are SNHLY and FYNNEI. Trimming took 7 bases from V and 2 from J; bases not matched to a gene: 7. This CDR3 comprises 14 residues. In DNA, the CDR3 is TGTGCCAGCAAATCCGGGACAGTCAACTATGGCTACACCTTC. Encoded protein: CASKSGTVNYGYTF.

This clone was seen just once. The V gene is TRBV10-3, the J gene TRBJ2-3, with TRBD1 identical over 10 bases. V trimming: 10 bases; J trimming: 3 bases; junction bases outside the gene matches: 7. This CDR3 spans 14 amino acids. Germline V gene sequence: CDR1 ENHRY, CDR2 SYGVKD. The CDR3 protein is CATRRDRGTDTQYF. Here the CDR3 DNA reads TGTGCCACCCGCCGGGACAGGGGTACAGATACGCAGTATTTT.

The chain has TRBV7-3 and TRBJ1-1; D is unresolved. With 4 bases removed from V and 0 bases from J, the gap between germline ends came to 6 bases. This CDR3 spans 13 amino acids. Germline V lookup: CDR1 SGHTA, CDR2 FQGTGA. The CDR3 DNA reads TGTGCCAGCAGCTACGGTATGAACACTGAAGCTTTCTTT. Its protein is CASSYGMNTEAFF.

The chain is built from TRBV7-8 and TRBJ2-7, with D uncertain. Germline V gene data show CDR1 as SGHVS and CDR2 as FQNEAQ. This CDR3 is built from 14 residues. V lost 1 base, J lost 6 bases, and 13 bases lay in between. The CDR3: CASSLVARSGEQYF. The CDR3 DNA reads as TGTGCCAGCAGCTTAGTAGCAAGAAGTGGCGAGCAGTACTTC.

The chain combines TRBV14 with TRBJ1-2; D is uncertain. The CDR3 has 14 residues. Per the germline V gene, CDR1 is SGHDN and CDR2 is FVKESK. Deletions cut 4 bases from V and 7 bases from J, with 16 bases between. CDR3 sequence: CASSRRVGAGGYTF. The DNA for the CDR3 is TGTGCCAGCAGCCGAAGAGTAGGCGCGGGTGGCTACACCTTC.

This chain joins TRBV5-5 and TRBJ2-7; D is ambiguous. The CDR3 totals 15 residues. The germline gives CDR1 SGHKS, CDR2 YYEKEE (reference sequence). V lost 0 bases and J 6 bases, leaving 16 bases between the germline ends. CDR3 loop: CASSLEAVVVSEQYF. As DNA, the CDR3 is TGTGCCAGCAGCTTGGAGGCAGTCGTCGTTTCCGAGCAGTACTTC.

The chain is built from TRBV5-5 and TRBJ2-1; perhaps D is TRBD1 or TRBD2 (5 bases each). The V gene lost 3 bases and the J gene lost 6 bases, with 13 bases spanning the gap. Germline V gene data show CDR1 as SGHKS and CDR2 as YYEKEE (reference sequence). This CDR3 has 14 amino acids. The CDR3 nucleotides are TGTGCCAGCAGCTGGGGGTGGGCGGGCAATGAGCAGTTCTTC. Its translation is CASSWGWAGNEQFF. The whole variable domain, remainder taken from reference TRBV5-5 and TRBJ2-1, is DAGVTQSPTHLIKTRGQQVTLRCSPISGHKSVSWYQQVLGQGPQFIFQYYEKEERGRGNFPDRFSARQFPNYSSELNVNALLLGDSALYLCASSWGWAGNEQFFGPGTRLTVL.

The V call is TRBV5-1, the J call TRBJ1-1, with 8 bases identical to TRBD1. After removal of 3 bases from V and 5 bases from J, the junction contained 6 bases not matched to a gene. Per germline, CDR1 SGHRS and CDR2 YFSETQ. The CDR3 is 14 residues long. The CDR3 here is CASSSDRARTEAFF. CDR3 nucleotide sequence: TGCGCCAGCAGCTCGGACAGGGCAAGAACTGAAGCTTTCTTT. Full variable domain (rest looked up from reference TRBV5-1 and TRBJ1-1): KAGVTQTPRYLIKTRGQQVTLSCSPISGHRSVSWYQQTPGQGLQFLFEYFSETQRNKGNFPGRFSGRQFSNSRSEMNVSTLELGDSALYLCASSSDRARTEAFFGQGTRLTVV.

This chain links TRBV10-1 with TRBJ2-7; maybe TRBD2 (5 bases). CDR3 length equals 12 residues. Trimming pared 4 bases from V and 5 bases from J, leaving 9 bases between. CDR1 is WNHNN and CDR2 is SYGVQD in the germline V gene (reference sequence). The CDR3 sequence is CASSGGPNEQYF. CDR3 DNA sequence: TGCGCCAGCAGTGGAGGGCCCAACGAGCAGTACTTC.

This rearrangement joins TRBV6-1 to TRBJ2-7; D not resolved. Germline V CDR1 and CDR2: MNHNS, SASEGT. CDR3 length: 10 residues. The V end was cut by 7 bases, the J end by 0 bases, with 1 base between. The CDR3: CASNSYEQYF. As DNA, the CDR3 is TGTGCCAGCAACTCCTACGAGCAGTACTTC.

This CDR3 reads CASSPRPLVEKLFF. The CDR3 bases are TGTGCCAGCAGCCCCCGCCCTCTCGTGGAAAAACTGTTTTTT. V gene TRBV7-8 combines with J gene TRBJ1-4, with D uncertain. There are 14 residues in the CDR3. V lost 5 bases and J lost 8, with 15 bases in between. CDR1 and CDR2 from the germline V gene are SGHVS and FQNEAQ.

This chain joins TRBV4-1 and TRBJ1-5; 7 nucleotides match TRBD1. The length of the CDR3 is 16 residues. Trimming cost V 3 bases and J 4 bases; bases outside gene matches: 9. Germline V lookup: CDR1 MGHRA, CDR2 YSYEKL. The CDR3, as DNA: TGCGCCAGCAGCCAGGGAACAGGGGTAGGTAATCAGCCCCAGCATTTT. Translation gives CASSQGTGVGNQPQHF.

The CDR3 here is CASSAGGDGNQPQHF. CDR3 in DNA: TGTGCCAGCAGTGCAGGGGGCGACGGCAATCAGCCCCAGCATTTT. This chain uses TRBV6-1 with TRBJ1-5; 8 positions match TRBD1. Germline V CDR1 and CDR2: MNHNS, SASEGT. CDR3 length equals 15 residues. Unmatched junction bases numbered 4, after V lost 4 bases and J lost 2 bases.

The chain carries TRBV7-6 and TRBJ1-2, with 9 bases fitting TRBD1. CDR1 is SGHVS, CDR2 FNYEAQ, per germline. The CDR3 covers 15 residues. The trim removed 1 base at V and 7 bases at J, leaving 7 bases unmatched. CDR3 sequence: CASSLGGQGSFGYTF. CDR3 in DNA: TGTGCCAGCAGCTTAGGGGGACAGGGCTCCTTTGGCTACACCTTC.

The V and J genes are TRBV5-1 and TRBJ2-3; D ambiguous. The CDR3 length is 12 residues. Trimming cost V 0 bases and J 6 bases, with 5 bases left between them. CDR1 is SGHRS and CDR2 is YFSETQ in the germline V gene. The CDR3 loop is CASSLDRDTQYF. The CDR3 region has the DNA TGCGCCAGCAGCTTGGACCGGGATACGCAGTATTTT.

The chain joins TRBV2 to TRBJ2-4; 8 nucleotides align to TRBD2. J gave up 9 bases and V 9 bases, and 10 bases lay outside the gene matches. CDR3 length equals 13 residues. Germline CDR1 SNHLY, CDR2 FYNNEI. The CDR3 loop is CASREGAEGIQYF. The CDR3 bases are TGTGCCAGTCGGGAGGGAGCGGAGGGCATTCAGTACTTC.

The chain carries TRBV27 and TRBJ2-3; TRBD2 matches at 7 bases. Trimming removed 3 bases from V and 3 bases from J; junction bases left unmatched: 3. Germline lookup yields CDR1 MNHEY and CDR2 SMNVEV (reference sequence). This CDR3 is 14 amino acids long. CDR3 DNA: TGTGCCAGCAGTTTGCCAGCGGGGACAGATACGCAGTATTTT. It encodes CASSLPAGTDTQYF.

This rearrangement joins TRBV6-1 to TRBJ1-5; weak D call: TRBD1 (6 bases). This CDR3 has 14 amino acids. With 9 bases removed from V and 1 base from J, the gap between germline ends came to 13 bases. Germline V gene sequence: CDR1 MNHNS, CDR2 SASEGT. The chain's CDR3 is CASVQGTSNQPQHF. The CDR3 DNA is TGTGCCAGTGTACAGGGTACGAGCAATCAGCCCCAGCATTTT.

Only a few counts were recorded for this clone. This chain joins TRBV7-7 and TRBJ1-2, with 10 nucleotides matching TRBD1. This CDR3 region has 16 residues. Unmatched junction bases numbered 15, after V lost 8 bases and J lost 6 bases. Germline values: CDR1 SSHAT, CDR2 FNYEAQ (reference sequence). CDR3 protein: CASYQHWDRGGHGYTF. The DNA of the CDR3 is TGTGCCAGCTATCAACACTGGGACAGGGGTGGGCATGGCTACACCTTC.

This clone was detected only a few times. The V gene is TRBV30, the J gene TRBJ1-1; D not resolved. The CDR3 is 12 amino acids. Trimming removed 8 bases at V and 7 bases at J, with 17 bases between. Germline V CDR1 and CDR2: GTSNPN, SVGIG (reference sequence). CDR3 protein: CAGTANSGEAFF. CDR3 coding DNA: TGTGCCGGAACAGCCAACAGCGGTGAAGCTTTCTTT.